This entry lists 14 T cell receptor beta chains sequenced from one sample in a study of T cell repertoires in cytomegalovirus infection. TCRdb processed the reads anew with MiXCR; each CDR3 protein has one entry. The sample shows roughly 500,000 distinct CDR3 sequences, around 11% of them seen only once. The sample comprised PBMCs. These receptors came from a human donor in good health (CMV status not recorded). Some clones in this sample may be carry-over from other donors' samples.

This clonotype has a count of ten or more. The chain uses TRBV6-1 and TRBJ1-4, with 7 bases fitting TRBD1. Trimming cost V 2 bases and J 2 bases; bases outside gene matches: 11. This CDR3 spans 18 amino acids. In germline, CDR1 is MNHNS, CDR2 SASEGT. CDR3: CASSELGRGLLTNEKLFF. In nucleotides, the CDR3 is TGTGCCAGCAGTGAATTGGGCAGGGGGTTGCTGACTAATGAAAAACTGTTTTTT.

As regards this clonotype: Just one base apart from a much larger clone, this may be a read error. The V call is TRBV19, the J call TRBJ1-6; D is unresolved. V gave up 5 bases and J gave up 3 bases, with 8 bases separating them. The germline V gene encodes CDR1 LNHDA and CDR2 SQIVND (reference sequence). The CDR3 runs 14 residues. The CDR3 DNA reads TGTGCCAGTAGTGAGAGCTTCTATAATTCACCCCTCCACTTT. Translation gives CASSESFYNSPLHF.

This sequence joins TRBV5-1 and TRBJ2-7; a possible D gene is TRBD1 (5 bases). Between the trimmed V and J ends, which lost 3 bases and 1 base, there was a span of 11 bases. The CDR3 has 14 amino acids. Germline loops: CDR1 SGHRS, CDR2 YFSETQ. CDR3 DNA: TGCGCCAGCAGCTCGTCGACAGTTTCCTACGAGCAGTACTTC. The encoded protein is CASSSSTVSYEQYF.

There are many counts of this clonotype. The chain combines TRBV12-3 or TRBV12-4 with TRBJ1-5, with TRBD1 matching 8 bases. V lost 2 bases and J lost 0; bases outside the gene matches: 15. The CDR3 length is 20 residues. The CDR3 nucleotides read TGTGCCAGCAGTTTAACAGGAGGGGGACAGGCCCTTTTTAGCAATCAGCCCCAGCATTTT. Its translation is CASSLTGGGQALFSNQPQHF.

This clonotype occurred a few times. The CDR3 nucleotides read TGTGCCAGCAGTTTGGGACAGGGAAAAAAACTGTTTTTT. Residues: CASSLGQGKKLFF. This chain uses TRBV27 with TRBJ1-4, with 9 bases that match TRBD1. Germline CDR1 reads MNHEY; CDR2 reads SMNVEV (reference sequence). Unmatched junction bases numbered 2, after V lost 3 bases and J lost 9 bases. The CDR3 contains 13 residues.

The table lists this clonotype with many counts. CDR3 DNA: TGTGCCAGCAGCCCCTCGGGTGGTGGGACGAACACTGAAGCTTTCTTT. Its protein is CASSPSGGGTNTEAFF. The chain uses TRBV7-9 and TRBJ1-1, with D tentatively TRBD1 (5 bases). The germline V gene has CDR1 SEHNR and CDR2 FQNEAQ (reference sequence). V was shortened by 5 bases and J by 1 base, with 17 bases between the two germline ends. The CDR3 totals 16 residues. Full variable domain (missing parts from reference TRBV7-9 and TRBJ1-1): DTGVSQNPRHKITKRGQNVTFRCDPISEHNRLYWYRQTLGQGPEFLTYFQNEAQLEKSRLLSDRFSAERPKGSFSTLEIQRTEQGDSAMYLCASSPSGGGTNTEAFFGQGTRLTVV.

This clonotype has ten or more counts. This chain uses TRBV20-1 with TRBJ1-5, with no clear D. V was shortened by 0 bases and J by 5 bases, with 11 bases between the two germline ends. Per the germline V gene, CDR1 is DFQATT and CDR2 is SNEGSKA (reference sequence). CDR3 length: 14 residues. CDR3 amino acids: CSARDHIGHQPQHF. CDR3 coding DNA: TGCAGTGCTAGAGATCATATAGGCCATCAGCCCCAGCATTTT.

This clonotype has more than one count but fewer than ten. The chain employs TRBV7-9 and TRBJ1-6; weak D call: TRBD1 (6 bases). CDR1 and CDR2 (germline): SEHNR, FQNEAQ (reference sequence). This CDR3 region has 14 residues. With 11 bases removed from V and 9 bases from J, the gap between germline ends came to 20 bases. The CDR3 DNA reads as TGTGCCCAAGAGGGGGGGACGGCCGGTTCACCCCTCCACTTT. This translates into CAQEGGTAGSPLHF. The full variable domain, rest sourced from reference TRBV7-9 and TRBJ1-6, is DTGVSQNPRHKITKRGQNVTFRCDPISEHNRLYWYRQTLGQGPEFLTYFQNEAQLEKSRLLSDRFSAERPKGSFSTLEIQRTEQGDSAMYLCAQEGGTAGSPLHFGNGTRLTVT.

This clonotype was counted only a few times. This chain links TRBV20-1 with TRBJ2-3; 10 nucleotides line up with TRBD2. The ends lost 7 bases at V and 1 base at J; junction bases unmatched: 5. The germline CDR1 and CDR2 sequences are DFQATT and SNEGSKA (reference sequence). The CDR3 covers 14 residues. The CDR3 loop reads CSVDLAGGTDTQYF. CDR3 DNA sequence: TGCAGTGTGGACCTAGCGGGGGGCACAGATACGCAGTATTTT.

At least ten counts were recorded for this clonotype. The chain uses TRBV7-3 and TRBJ2-1, with unresolved D. From germline, CDR1 is SGHTA and CDR2 FQGTGA. The CDR3 covers 13 residues. V was trimmed by 1 base and J by 6 bases, leaving 7 bases between them. DNA for the CDR3: TGTGCCAGCAGCTTAAATCGGTTCAATGAGCAGTTCTTC. Residues: CASSLNRFNEQFF. Filled out from reference TRBV7-3 and TRBJ2-1, the complete variable domain reads GAGVSQTPSNKVTEKGKYVELRCDPISGHTALYWYRQSLGQGPEFLIYFQGTGAADDSGLPNDRFFAVRPEGSVSTLKIQRTERGDSAVYLCASSLNRFNEQFFGPGTRLTVL.

This clonotype was detected many times. V usage is TRBV6-2 or TRBV6-3 and J usage is TRBJ2-7, with 15 positions matching TRBD2. The V and J ends lost 6 bases and 2 bases, in that order; junction bases with no gene match: 11. This CDR3 has 18 amino acids. Germline-derived CDR1 and CDR2 are MNHEY and SVGEGT. The CDR3 loop reads CASRLGLAGGPGTYEQYF. The DNA for the CDR3 is TGTGCCAGCAGGTTGGGACTAGCGGGAGGTCCGGGAACCTACGAGCAGTACTTC.

The table lists this clonotype with many counts. The CDR3 DNA reads TGTGCCAGCAGCGGCCCGGGACCGGGCCCTAATGAGCAGTTCTTC. Amino acids: CASSGPGPGPNEQFF. The rearrangement links TRBV7-3 to TRBJ2-1; D may correspond to TRBD1 or TRBD2 (5 bases each). CDR1 is SGHTA and CDR2 is FQGTGA in the germline V gene. The CDR3 is 15 amino acids. With 5 bases removed from V and 7 bases from J, the gap between germline ends came to 18 bases.

CDR3 amino acids: CASSPWWGAGQPQHF. CDR3 coding DNA: TGTGCCAGCAGCCCTTGGTGGGGGGCAGGACAGCCCCAGCATTTT. V and J are TRBV7-2 and TRBJ1-5; D might be TRBD1 (6 bases). The germline V gene encodes CDR1 SGHTA and CDR2 FQGNSA. The CDR3 has 15 residues. Trimming removed 5 bases at V and 7 bases at J, with 18 bases between.

This clonotype was seen a handful of times. A much larger clone sits a single nucleotide away, making a read error possible. The CDR3, as DNA: TGTGCCAGCAGCGCGGACACTGAAGCTTTCTTT. Protein: CASSADTEAFF. The J gene is TRBJ1-1, the V gene TRBV7-6; D is unclear. In germline, CDR1 is SGHVS, CDR2 FNYEAQ. Trimming stripped 5 bases from V and 3 bases from J, with 4 bases between. This CDR3 contains 11 residues.